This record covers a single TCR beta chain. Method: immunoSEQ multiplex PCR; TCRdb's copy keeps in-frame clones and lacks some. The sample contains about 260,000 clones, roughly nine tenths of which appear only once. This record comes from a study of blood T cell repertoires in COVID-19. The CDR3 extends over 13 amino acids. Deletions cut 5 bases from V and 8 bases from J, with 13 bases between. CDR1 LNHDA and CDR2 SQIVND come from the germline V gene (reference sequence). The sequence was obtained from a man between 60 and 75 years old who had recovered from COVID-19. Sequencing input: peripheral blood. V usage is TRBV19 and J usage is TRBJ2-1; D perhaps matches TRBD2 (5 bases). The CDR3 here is CASSYLANDEQFF. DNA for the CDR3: TGTGCCAGTAGTTATCTAGCCAACGATGAGCAGTTCTTC.